The text below deals with one T cell receptor (beta chain). Antigen specificity is unknown. The CDR3 is made up of 13 amino acids. Germline V gene data show CDR1 as SGDLS and CDR2 as YYNGEE. V shed 0 bases and J shed 3 bases, with 6 bases lying between them. The data originate from a study of T cell responses to AZD1222 COVID-19 vaccine. Notes on the study in general: Dominant CD4 TCR responses targeted spike regions 160-218 and 743-854. The breadth and depth of Spike-specific TCRs increased once two AZD1222 doses had been given. The sample set comprised mostly white British donors with more females, and clonal diversity was possibly underestimated. Close to half of all spike-specific TCRs reportedly target regions of the variants that are unmutated.

Assay used: immunoSEQ multiplex PCR; TCRdb lists only in-frame clones, some missing. This sample has around 80,000 clones, with approximately 83% found just once. The chain employs TRBV9 and TRBJ1-1; D not resolved. Sequencing was performed on peripheral blood, taken 28 days after the second AZD1222 dose. The TCR sequence derives from an adult who received the AZD1222 COVID-19 vaccine. DNA of the CDR3: TGTGCCAGCAGCGTAGTTGCGGACACTGAAGCTTTCTTT. The encoded protein is CASSVVADTEAFF. Complete variable domain (other parts from reference TRBV9 and TRBJ1-1): DSGVTQTPKHLITATGQRVTLRCSPRSGDLSVYWYQQSLDQGLQFLIQYYNGEERAKGNILERFSAQQFPDLHSELNLSSLELGDSALYFCASSVVADTEAFFGQGTRLTVV.